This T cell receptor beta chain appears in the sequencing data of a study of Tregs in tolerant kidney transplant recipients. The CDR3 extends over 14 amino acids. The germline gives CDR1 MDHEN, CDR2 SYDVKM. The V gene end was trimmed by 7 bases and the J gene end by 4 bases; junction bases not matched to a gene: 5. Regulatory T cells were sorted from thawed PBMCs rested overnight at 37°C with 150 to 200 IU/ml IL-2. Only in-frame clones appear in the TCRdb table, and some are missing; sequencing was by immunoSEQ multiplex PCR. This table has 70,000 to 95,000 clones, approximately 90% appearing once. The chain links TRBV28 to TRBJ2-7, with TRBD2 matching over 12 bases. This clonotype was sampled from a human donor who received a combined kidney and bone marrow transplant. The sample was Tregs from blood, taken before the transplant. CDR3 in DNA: TGTGCCAGCACTACTAGCGGGAGGATTTACGAGCAGTACTTC. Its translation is CASTTSGRIYEQYF.